This is a list of T cell receptor beta chains from one sample in a study of early T cells in non-severe SARS-CoV-2 infection. TCRdb redid the calling of the 5' RACE reads with MiXCR, one entry per CDR3 protein. The sample shows more than 90,000 distinct CDR3 sequences, 11% of them seen only once. Sequencing used whole blood. Receptor source: an adult who was a healthcare worker with PCR-confirmed SARS-CoV-2 infection or an uninfected control (not recorded which). Both conserved end residues are part of each CDR3. Fields, in order: clone size, J gene, D gene, V gene, CDR3 length, CDR3 DNA, CDR3 protein. D genes are given only for firm matches. Size tells how often a clone was seen (once, few, many) or the class of an expanded clone, and some rows leave it out.

>few|TRBJ1-1|TRBD1|TRBV20-1|18
TGCAGTGCTAGAGATTTTGTGACAGGGATTCTCGGGAACACTGAAGCTTTCTTT
CSARDFVTGILGNTEAFF
>few|TRBJ2-1|TRBD1|TRBV5-1|15
TGCGCCAGCAGCTCCGGGACAGGGGGTTACAATGAGCAGTTCTTC
CASSSGTGGYNEQFF
>many|TRBJ1-2|NA|TRBV20-1|14
TGCAGTGCTTTTTTGACAACTCCCCTTTATGGCTACACCTTC
CSAFLTTPLYGYTF
>many|TRBJ2-1|TRBD2|TRBV20-1|14
TGCAGTGCCCCACGGACTAGCGGTAACAATGAGCAGTTCTTC
CSAPRTSGNNEQFF
>NA|TRBJ2-3|NA|TRBV3-1|14
TGTGCCAGCAGCCAACGGTCAGTCACAGATACGCAGTATTTT
CASSQRSVTDTQYF
>NA|TRBJ1-1|NA|TRBV2|13
TGTGCCAGCAAACTCATAGGGGAAACTGAAGCTTTCTTT
CASKLIGETEAFF
>NA|TRBJ2-1|NA|TRBV9|15
TGTGCCAGCAGTGCGACTTCGAGCTCCTACAATGAGCAGTTCTTC
CASSATSSSYNEQFF
>NA|TRBJ2-1|TRBD1|TRBV7-2|15
TGTGCCAGCAGCTCGACAGGGGCCCTCTACAATGAGCAGTTCTTC
CASSSTGALYNEQFF
>NA|TRBJ2-1|NA|TRBV6-4|12
TGTGCCATCCCGCTTTCCTACAATGAGCAGTTCTTC
CAIPLSYNEQFF
>few|TRBJ2-1|NA|TRBV28|14
TGTGCCAGCAGTTTATTAAGCTCCAACAATGAGCAGTTCTTC
CASSLLSSNNEQFF
>many|TRBJ2-1|NA|TRBV3-1|16
TGTGCCAGCAGCCAAGATGCCGATGGTTCCTACAATGAGCAGTTCTTC
CASSQDADGSYNEQFF
>few|TRBJ1-1|NA|TRBV6-1|15
TGTGCCAGCAGCGACACTAGACGGGGCGGCACTGAAGCTTTCTTT
CASSDTRRGGTEAFF
>NA|TRBJ2-2|TRBD2|TRBV5-1|18
TGCGCCAGCAGCTTGGCGGCTAGCGGGAGACCCGCCACCGGGGAGCTGTTTTTT
CASSLAASGRPATGELFF
>few|TRBJ2-5|TRBD1|TRBV30|16
TGTGCCTGGACCCCCAGCTACCAGGGGGCGCGGGAGACCCAGTACTTC
CAWTPSYQGARETQYF
>once|TRBJ1-2|TRBD1|TRBV7-2|15
TGTGCCAGCAGCTTCACCGGGACAGATAATTATGGCTACACCTTC
CASSFTGTDNYGYTF
>few|TRBJ2-3|NA|TRBV25-1|14
TGTGCCAGCAGTCACAGAGTAGGCACAGATACGCAGTATTTT
CASSHRVGTDTQYF
>few|TRBJ2-5|NA|TRBV6-5|14
TGTGCCAGCAGTTACTCTAGGTCGTCGGAGACCCAGTACTTC
CASSYSRSSETQYF
>few|TRBJ2-3|TRBD1|TRBV5-1|15
TGCGCCAGCAGCTTCTTGGACAGGGACACAGATACGCAGTATTTT
CASSFLDRDTDTQYF
>few|TRBJ2-5|NA|TRBV29-1|14
TGCAGCGCCGAACCGAGGGGTCTGTTGGAGACCCAGTACTTC
CSAEPRGLLETQYF
>many|TRBJ2-7|NA|TRBV7-3|15
TGTGCCAGCAGCTTAGTACGAGCAGGGATTTGGGAGCAGTACTTC
CASSLVRAGIWEQYF
>few|TRBJ1-6|NA|TRBV20-1|12
TGCAGTGCTAGGAGAACAAATTCACCCCTCCACTTT
CSARRTNSPLHF
>many|TRBJ2-3|NA|TRBV29-1|15
TGCAGCGTTGAGGCGGCGGGCAGGGGGGCAGATACGCAGTATTTT
CSVEAAGRGADTQYF
>many|TRBJ2-5|TRBD1|TRBV2|15
TGTGCCAGCAGCCCGCGACAGGGGGCAGGCGAGACCCAGTACTTC
CASSPRQGAGETQYF
>NA|TRBJ2-2|NA|TRBV5-8|15
TGTGCCAATTCGCAGGGTACTTCGAACACCGGGGAGCTGTTTTTT
CANSQGTSNTGELFF
>many|TRBJ2-6|NA|TRBV14|16
TGTGCCAGCAGCCCGACTGGAGTCTCTGGGGCCAACGTCCTGACTTTC
CASSPTGVSGANVLTF
>few|TRBJ2-1|NA|TRBV7-8|14
TGTGCCAGCAGCCCCCGTGGGCCAGGTACGGAGCAGTTCTTC
CASSPRGPGTEQFF
>many|TRBJ2-7|NA|TRBV6-1|13
TGTGCCAGCAGTTCGCGACTGGCCTACGAGCAGTACTTC
CASSSRLAYEQYF
>NA|TRBJ1-6|NA|TRBV7-3|15
TGTGCCAGCAGCTTAACATCACTCAATAATTCACCCCTCCACTTT
CASSLTSLNNSPLHF
>many|TRBJ2-1|NA|TRBV6-6|15
TGTGCCAGCAGTTCTTCCGGACAGTTCTACAATGAGCAGTTCTTC
CASSSSGQFYNEQFF
>many|TRBJ1-2|NA|TRBV6-6|12
TGTGCCAGCAACGAACGGGTTTATGGCTACACCTTC
CASNERVYGYTF
>NA|TRBJ2-2|TRBD2|TRBV20-1|19
TGCAGTGCTAGAGATCTCGAGCGGGAGGCCCTTCCGGGCACCGGGGAGCTGTTTTTT
CSARDLEREALPGTGELFF
>many|TRBJ1-1|NA|TRBV7-9|14
TGTGCCAGCAGCTTAAGGTCGAGAAACACTGAAGCTTTCTTT
CASSLRSRNTEAFF
>few|TRBJ2-3|TRBD2|TRBV20-1|15
TGCAGTGCTCCTACTAGCGGGAGGGGTGTAGATACGCAGTATTTT
CSAPTSGRGVDTQYF
>NA|TRBJ1-1|TRBD1|TRBV20-1|14
TGCAGTGCTAGAGATCCACAGGGGGACACTGAAGCTTTCTTT
CSARDPQGDTEAFF
>NA|TRBJ2-5|TRBD1|TRBV27|15
TGTGCCAGCAGTTTATCGCGGGACAGGCAAGAAACCCAGTACTTC
CASSLSRDRQETQYF
>NA|TRBJ1-1|NA|TRBV29-1|10
TGCAGCGCTCAGGACACTGAAGCTTTCTTT
CSAQDTEAFF
>NA|TRBJ2-7|NA|TRBV28|16
TGTGCCAGCAGTTTTGCGTTAGACTACGGGGGCCACGAGCAGTACTTC
CASSFALDYGGHEQYF
>few|TRBJ1-2|NA|TRBV28|15
TGTGCCAGCACCGGGGGGGTCAGAGGATTCTATGGCTACACCTTC
CASTGGVRGFYGYTF
>many|TRBJ1-1|NA|TRBV5-1|14
TGCGCCAGCAGCTCCCTTCTCTCTAGCACTGAAGCTTTCTTT
CASSSLLSSTEAFF
>NA|TRBJ2-7|NA|TRBV12-3/TRBV12-4|13
TGTGCCAGCAGTTTAGGAGACAGCTTCGAGCAGTACTTC
CASSLGDSFEQYF
>many|TRBJ2-5|TRBD1|TRBV5-4|15
TGTGCCAGCAGCCGGAGAGGGGGCGGACCGGAGACCCAGTACTTC
CASSRRGGGPETQYF
>many|TRBJ1-5|NA|TRBV27|16
TGTGCCAGCAGTCCCCGGACAGTTTATAGCAATCAGCCCCAGCATTTT
CASSPRTVYSNQPQHF
>NA|TRBJ2-6|TRBD1|TRBV11-2|19
TGTGCCAGCAGCCACCCTTCCGGGACAGGGGGTAAGGGGGCCAACGTCCTGACTTTC
CASSHPSGTGGKGANVLTF
>few|TRBJ2-1|NA|TRBV29-1|10
TGCAGCGGAGGGATCAATGAGCAGTTCTTC
CSGGINEQFF
>many|TRBJ2-3|NA|TRBV3-2|15
TGTGCCAGCAGATTCACTAGCGGGAGAGCAGATACGCAGTATTTT
CASRFTSGRADTQYF
>NA|TRBJ2-5|TRBD2|TRBV4-2|18
TGTGCCAGCAGCCAAGTACTAGCGGGAGGCACGTACCAAGAGACCCAGTACTTC
CASSQVLAGGTYQETQYF
>few|TRBJ2-2|NA|TRBV29-1|14
TGCAGCGTTGCCGGGGGATCGAACACCGGGGAGCTGTTTTTT
CSVAGGSNTGELFF
>large|TRBJ2-7|NA|TRBV29-1|10
TGCAGCGTTGTCCAGCACGAGCAGTACTTC
CSVVQHEQYF
>few|TRBJ2-3|TRBD2|TRBV20-1|17
TGCAGTGCTCCTGCTAGCGGGAGGGCCGGAGGGACAGATACGCAGTATTTT
CSAPASGRAGGTDTQYF
>many|TRBJ1-1|NA|TRBV6-6|13
TGTGCCAGCTCCACACGGATGAACACTGAAGCTTTCTTT
CASSTRMNTEAFF
>many|TRBJ2-3|NA|TRBV10-1|14
TGCGCCAGCAGTGAGGTACCGGGCACAGATACGCAGTATTTT
CASSEVPGTDTQYF
>many|TRBJ2-1|NA|TRBV7-3|14
TGTGCCAGCAGCTTAATGGCGGCGGCAAGTGAGCAGTTCTTC
CASSLMAAASEQFF
>many|TRBJ1-4|NA|TRBV20-1|11
TGCAGTGCTGCTGGCGGGGGTGGACTGTTTTTT
CSAAGGGGLFF
>NA|TRBJ2-1|TRBD2|TRBV10-2|15
TGCGCCAGCAGGCAAGCGGGAGGGCCCCACAATGAGCAGTTCTTC
CASRQAGGPHNEQFF
>NA|TRBJ2-5|NA|TRBV29-1|13
TGCAGCGTTGAAGGACAGCTACAAGAGACCCAGTACTTC
CSVEGQLQETQYF
>many|TRBJ2-2|TRBD2|TRBV19|16
TGTGCCAGTAGCCTACTAGCGGAGTCCGGCACCGGGGAGCTGTTTTTT
CASSLLAESGTGELFF
>NA|TRBJ2-2|TRBD1|TRBV7-2|15
TGTGCCAGCAGCCTTAGACAGGGGCACACCGGGGAGCTGTTTTTT
CASSLRQGHTGELFF
>NA|TRBJ2-7|NA|TRBV20-1|15
TGCAGTGCTAGAGTCGTGGGCTCCTTGGGGGGAGAGCAGTACTTC
CSARVVGSLGGEQYF
>few|TRBJ1-4|NA|TRBV20-1|16
TGCAGTGCTTGGGATTATTTAAAACAGCCTAATGAAAAACTGTTTTTT
CSAWDYLKQPNEKLFF